Listed here is a single T cell receptor beta chain. Its antigen is not identified. The source of the sample is a study of cytomegalovirus exposure and HLA in healthy donors. Study-level results: A list of approximately 160 TCR beta chains associated with cytomegalovirus was given. Among TCR sequences, most were rare, though some public TCRs appeared in many donors.

In nominal health when sampled, donors likely had unrecorded immune exposures nonetheless. The V gene end was trimmed by 3 bases and the J gene end by 4 bases; junction bases not matched to a gene: 1. The CDR3 runs to 14 residues. From germline, CDR1 is SEHNR and CDR2 FQNEAQ (reference sequence). Primers: 60 Vbeta forward and 13 Jbeta reverse. Clones were read by immunoSEQ multiplex PCR, and TCRdb kept only the in-frame ones, dropping some. This table holds approximately 190,000 clones, about 87% found once. This chain links TRBV7-9 with TRBJ1-5, with 9 positions matching TRBD1. Sample: PBMCs. This sequence was found in a man aged 25-45 years in good health and CMV-seronegative. This CDR3 is CASSLGTGNQPQHF. In DNA, the CDR3 is TGTGCCAGCAGCTTGGGGACAGGGAATCAGCCCCAGCATTTT.